The 20 T cell receptor beta chains presented below share a single source sample, sequenced in a study of control samples from healthy donors and cancer patients. Profiled with immunoSEQ multiplex PCR; TCRdb holds only in-frame clones, not every one. The profile shows 130,000 or so clones, around nine tenths of them singletons. Sequencing was done on a sample of blood. All receptors derive from a man aged 30-40 years in good health.

This clone appeared a single time. This sequence joins TRBV6-6 and TRBJ1-3, with TRBD1 matching over 7 bases. Germline CDR1 and CDR2: MNHNY and SVGAGI (reference sequence). The CDR3 sequence is 15 residues long. Trimming cost V 4 bases and J 0 bases; bases outside gene matches: 3. The CDR3 is CASSLSGGSGNTIYF. DNA of the CDR3: TGTGCCAGCAGTTTATCAGGGGGCTCTGGAAACACCATATATTTT.

CDR3 amino acids: CASSLYINTEAFF. The CDR3 coding sequence is TGTGCCAGCAGCCTTTACATTAACACTGAAGCTTTCTTT. V usage is TRBV2 and J usage is TRBJ1-1; D is unresolved. This CDR3 comprises 13 residues. Trimming took 6 bases from V and 2 from J, leaving 10 bases between them. CDR1 and CDR2 from the germline V gene are SNHLY and FYNNEI.

The chain combines TRBV6-5 with TRBJ1-6; D gene unclear. The ends were cut back, 2 bases at V and 9 bases at J, with 11 bases in the middle. The CDR3 loop spans 14 amino acids. CDR1 is MNHEY and CDR2 is SVGAGI in the germline V gene. The CDR3 region is CASSYADTSSPLHF. The DNA for the CDR3 is TGTGCCAGCAGTTACGCCGACACAAGTTCACCCCTCCACTTT.

This clone was observed a handful of times. This chain links TRBV6-5 with TRBJ2-3; 10 nucleotides match TRBD2. CDR3 length: 15 residues. With V trimmed by 5 bases and J by 2 bases, 4 bases remained unmatched. Germline loops: CDR1 MNHEY, CDR2 SVGAGI. The CDR3 loop is CASSPLAGNTDTQYF. The CDR3 nucleotides are TGTGCCAGCAGTCCACTAGCGGGGAACACAGATACGCAGTATTTT.

The rearrangement links TRBV25-1 to TRBJ2-3; 7 positions match TRBD2. In germline, CDR1 is MGHDK, CDR2 SYGVNS. The CDR3 is 13 residues long. Losses at the gene ends were 3 bases for V and 8 bases for J; bases not matched to a gene: 5. CDR3 protein: CASSEGGVATQYF. The CDR3 nucleotides read TGTGCCAGCAGTGAGGGAGGGGTTGCTACGCAGTATTTT.

V is TRBV7-8 and J is TRBJ1-1; TRBD1 aligns across 7 bases. Germline V gene lookup returns CDR1 SGHVS and CDR2 FQNEAQ. CDR3 length: 13 residues. After removal of 6 bases from V and 5 bases from J, the junction contained 6 bases not matched to a gene. The CDR3 DNA follows: TGTGCCAGCAGTCGACAGGGAGATACTGAAGCTTTCTTT. Translation gives CASSRQGDTEAFF.

The J gene is TRBJ2-1, the V gene TRBV10-3; the match to TRBD2 covers 7 bases. The CDR3 runs to 16 residues. From germline, CDR1 is ENHRY and CDR2 SYGVKD. V dropped 8 bases and J dropped 0; count of bases not matched to a gene: 10. The CDR3 coding sequence is TGTGCCATCCCCCGTGCAGGGAGGGACTCCTACAATGAGCAGTTCTTC. Protein: CAIPRAGRDSYNEQFF.

The chain employs TRBV7-9 and TRBJ1-2; possibly TRBD1 for D (6 bases). The CDR3 contains 13 residues. The germline gives CDR1 SEHNR, CDR2 FQNEAQ (reference sequence). V dropped 8 bases and J dropped 4 bases, with 14 bases sitting between them. The CDR3 sequence: CASGQQGVYGYTF. CDR3 nucleotide sequence: TGTGCCAGCGGCCAACAGGGAGTCTATGGCTACACCTTC.

This chain joins TRBV11-3 and TRBJ2-3, with 8 bases lining up with TRBD2. Losses at the gene ends were 0 bases for V and 4 bases for J; bases not matched to a gene: 9. CDR1 SGHNT and CDR2 YENEEA come from the germline V gene. The CDR3 has 17 residues. CDR3 loop: CASSLDRGTRRADTQYF. The CDR3 DNA reads TGTGCCAGCAGCTTAGACCGTGGGACTAGGAGAGCAGATACGCAGTATTTT.

This clone was recorded only once. The CDR3 region is CASSLGRVSYGYTF. The CDR3 coding sequence is TGTGCCAGCAGCTTGGGGAGGGTGAGCTATGGCTACACCTTC. V and J are TRBV5-6 and TRBJ1-2; D remains unclear. CDR1 is SGHDT and CDR2 is YYEEEE in the germline V gene. V lost 0 bases and J lost 4, with 10 bases in between. The length of the CDR3 is 14 residues.

The genes are TRBV5-1 and TRBJ2-2; D perhaps matches TRBD2 (6 bases). The CDR3 consists of 12 residues. Deletions cut 6 bases from V and 6 bases from J, with 9 bases between. Germline lookup yields CDR1 SGHRS and CDR2 YFSETQ. The CDR3 protein is CASTGVAGELFF. In DNA form, the CDR3 reads TGCGCCAGCACGGGGGTAGCCGGGGAGCTGTTTTTT.

The rearrangement links TRBV9 to TRBJ1-1, with 12 bases lining up with TRBD1. The trim removed 1 base at V and 3 bases at J, leaving 10 bases unmatched. The CDR3 is 18 residues long. Germline CDR1 reads SGDLS; CDR2 reads YYNGEE. The CDR3 nucleotides are TGTGCCAGCAGCGTAATAGGAGGGACAGGGGGCTTGGACACTGAAGCTTTCTTT. Protein: CASSVIGGTGGLDTEAFF. Full variable domain (rest looked up from reference TRBV9 and TRBJ1-1): DSGVTQTPKHLITATGQRVTLRCSPRSGDLSVYWYQQSLDQGLQFLIQYYNGEERAKGNILERFSAQQFPDLHSELNLSSLELGDSALYFCASSVIGGTGGLDTEAFFGQGTRLTVV.

This sequence joins TRBV19 and TRBJ2-5, with 11 bases fitting TRBD1. V shed 3 bases, J shed 4 bases, and the junction held 7 bases outside the gene matches. The CDR3 has 16 amino acids. Per the germline V gene, CDR1 is LNHDA and CDR2 is SQIVND (reference sequence). The CDR3 here is CASSMGTGGSGETQYF. The CDR3 DNA reads as TGTGCCAGTAGTATGGGGACAGGGGGATCAGGAGAGACCCAGTACTTC.

The chain links TRBV20-1 to TRBJ1-1; D is unresolved. Per the germline V gene, CDR1 is DFQATT and CDR2 is SNEGSKA (reference sequence). The CDR3 sequence is 10 residues long. The V end was cut by 3 bases, the J end by 6 bases, with 5 bases between. The DNA of the CDR3 is TGCAGTGCTAGGGTTTCTGAAGCTTTCTTT. Translating gives CSARVSEAFF.

This chain joins TRBV6-6 and TRBJ1-2; TRBD1 is a possible D gene (5 bases). The CDR3 loop spans 13 amino acids. CDR1 is MNHNY, CDR2 SVGAGI, per germline (reference sequence). V dropped 8 bases and J dropped 4 bases, with 14 bases sitting between them. The CDR3 nucleotides are TGTGCCAGCTGGCCACCTGGGGGCTATGGCTACACCTTC. Translated, it gives CASWPPGGYGYTF.

The CDR3 protein is CASSEKSPLHF. The CDR3 nucleotides read TGTGCCAGCAGTGAAAAGTCACCCCTCCACTTT. J is TRBJ1-6 and V is TRBV6-1, with unresolved D. The CDR3 runs 11 residues. Germline assignment: CDR1 MNHNS and CDR2 SASEGT. V was shortened by 2 bases and J by 10 bases, with 3 bases between the two germline ends.

Only one count was recorded for this clone. The rearrangement links TRBV19 to TRBJ1-1; 10 nucleotides match TRBD1. CDR1 and CDR2 from the germline V gene are LNHDA and SQIVND (reference sequence). With 3 bases clipped from V and 3 bases from J, the junction kept 4 bases outside the gene matches. The CDR3 totals 15 residues. The CDR3 region is CASSIDRGLDTEAFF. CDR3 nucleotides: TGTGCCAGTAGTATTGACAGGGGGCTCGACACTGAAGCTTTCTTT. The complete variable domain, with remaining parts taken from reference TRBV19 and TRBJ1-1, reads DGGITQSPKYLFRKEGQNVTLSCEQNLNHDAMYWYRQDPGQGLRLIYYSQIVNDFQKGDIAEGYSVSREKKESFPLTVTSAQKNPTAFYLCASSIDRGLDTEAFFGQGTRLTVV.

This chain links TRBV6-5 with TRBJ1-4; D remains unclear. From germline, CDR1 is MNHEY and CDR2 SVGAGI. The CDR3 contains 15 residues. The germline V and J ends were trimmed by 4 bases and 0 bases, with 9 bases remaining between them. The CDR3 bases are TGTGCCAGCAGTTCCGGGCCGGCAACTAATGAAAAACTGTTTTTT. Encoded protein: CASSSGPATNEKLFF.

J is TRBJ1-6 and V is TRBV10-3, with 7 nucleotides matching TRBD1. CDR3 length: 15 residues. J gave up 7 bases and V 0 bases, and 3 bases lay outside the gene matches. Germline values: CDR1 ENHRY, CDR2 SYGVKD. Here the CDR3 reads CAISESDRRNSPLHF. The CDR3 coding sequence is TGTGCCATCAGTGAGTCGGACAGGAGGAATTCACCCCTCCACTTT.

The chain links TRBV12-5 to TRBJ2-5; 15 bases align to TRBD2. The length of the CDR3 is 17 residues. The V segment lost 4 bases and the J segment 1 base; nucleotides outside the gene matches: 4. Germline CDR1 reads LGHNT; CDR2 reads FRNRAP. CDR3 DNA: TGTGCTAGTGGTTCGGGACTAGCGGGGGGCCTCCAAGAGACCCAGTACTTC. Its translation: CASGSGLAGGLQETQYF.